The rows below give T cell receptor beta chains drawn from one sample of a study of somatic mutations in cytotoxic T cells in rheumatoid arthritis. Sequenced by immunoSEQ multiplex PCR; TCRdb stores in-frame clones only, minus some. This sample has about 10,000 clones, with approximately 89% found just once. Sequenced: CD4+ T cells sorted from blood. These TCRs come from a woman between 18 and 30 years old with rheumatoid arthritis. Each CDR3 is given with its conserved first and last residue. The order of the fields is CDR3 length, J gene, V gene, D gene, clone size, CDR3 DNA, CDR3 protein. The D gene is left open where the match is weak. Where a row states a size, it is once, few, many or the class of an expanded clone; other rows omit it.

16 TRBJ2-2 TRBV2 . . TGTGCCAGCAGTCAATGGGGGGGGCAAAACACCGGGGAGCTGTTTTTT CASSQWGGQNTGELFF
16 TRBJ2-7 TRBV7-2 TRBD1 . TGTGCCAGCAACCCCCGTAGGGGACAGGGGGCCTACGAGCAGTATTTC CASNPRRGQGAYEQYF
15 TRBJ2-3 TRBV7-2 TRBD1 . TGTGCCAGCAGCGACAGGGGCCGCTCTACAGATACGCAGTATTTT CASSDRGRSTDTQYF
16 TRBJ2-1 TRBV5-8 . once TGTGCCAGCAGCCGGAGGAGGATGGGGATGAGAAATGAGCAGTTCTTC CASSRRRMGMRNEQFF
15 TRBJ1-5 TRBV6-1 . once TGTGCCAGCAGAGAAACCGGACAGTTCTTCCAGCCCCAGCATTTT CASRETGQFFQPQHF
15 TRBJ2-7 TRBV10-3 TRBD2 . TGTGCCAACGCTCGCGGGGGGGGAAGCTCCTACGAGCAGTACTTC CANARGGGSSYEQYF
13 TRBJ2-7 TRBV30 . once TGTGCCTGGAGTGGGCGGCTAGACTACGAGCAGTACTTC CAWSGRLDYEQYF
15 TRBJ2-1 TRBV6-5 . . TGTGCCAGCAGTCGCCGCCCGGCAGGGGACAATGAGCAGTTCTTC CASSRRPAGDNEQFF
13 TRBJ1-4 TRBV4-1 . . TGCGCCAGCAGCCAAGGTCGTAATGAAAAACTGTTTTTT CASSQGRNEKLFF
16 TRBJ1-5 TRBV5-1 TRBD1 . TGCGCCAGCAGCTTGGGGACAGGGGGACACAATCAGCCCCAGCATTTT CASSLGTGGHNQPQHF
16 TRBJ2-6 TRBV7-2 . . TGTGCCAGCAGCTTAGACAGGACCTCTGGGGCCAACGTCCTGACTTTC CASSLDRTSGANVLTF
13 TRBJ1-3 TRBV11-2 . once TGTGCCAGCAGCTTCCATGGGGCGAACACCATATATTTT CASSFHGANTIYF
15 TRBJ1-5 TRBV6-5 TRBD1 . TGTGCCAGCAGTAGCTCCGGGACAGGAGATCAGCCCCAGCATTTT CASSSSGTGDQPQHF
18 TRBJ2-2 TRBV10-3 TRBD1 once TGTGCCATCAGTGAACCCCGGAGGACAGGGCAGAACACCGGGGAGCTGTTTTTT CAISEPRRTGQNTGELFF
16 TRBJ2-4 TRBV2 TRBD1 . TGTGCCAGCAGTGAACTCCGGGGACAGGGGGCTTACATTCAGTACTTC CASSELRGQGAYIQYF
15 TRBJ2-1 TRBV7-3 TRBD1 . TGTGCCAGCAGCCTCCGACAGGGTACCTACAATGAGCAGTTCTTC CASSLRQGTYNEQFF
14 TRBJ2-6 TRBV9 . . TGTGCCAGCAGCTCGCGGGCGGGGGCCAACGTCCTGACTTTC CASSSRAGANVLTF
16 TRBJ2-2 TRBV10-3 . . TGTGCCATCAGTGGAGGGGGGGTGACGAACACCGGGGAGCTGTTTTTT CAISGGGVTNTGELFF
14 TRBJ2-3 TRBV6-5 . . TGTGCCAGCAGTCCGGGACTGATCACAGATACGCAGTATTTT CASSPGLITDTQYF
14 TRBJ1-4 TRBV5-1 TRBD1 . TGCGCCAGCACACAGGGGGCAACTAATGAAAAACTGTTTTTT CASTQGATNEKLFF
12 TRBJ2-7 TRBV11-2 . . TGTGCCAGCACCACGGTCTCCCCTGAGCAGTACTTC CASTTVSPEQYF
15 TRBJ2-3 TRBV7-2 TRBD2 once TGTGCCAGCAGCTTCCGGCTAGCGGGCACAGATACGCAGTATTTT CASSFRLAGTDTQYF
14 TRBJ2-1 TRBV11-3 . . TGTGCCAGCAGCCCCGGGACTTCTTACAATGAGCAGTTCTTC CASSPGTSYNEQFF
17 TRBJ2-1 TRBV19 TRBD2 . TGTGCCAGTAGTATTAGCGGGGCCACGAGCTCCTACAATGAGCAGTTCTTC CASSISGATSSYNEQFF
16 TRBJ2-7 TRBV11-2 . . TGTGCCAGCAGCTTAGATGGAGGTCGTCATTTCTACGAGCAGTACTTC CASSLDGGRHFYEQYF
12 TRBJ2-7 TRBV29-1 . . TGCAGCGTTGGGCCAGGAGGTGGCGAGCAGTACTTC CSVGPGGGEQYF
12 TRBJ1-6 TRBV6-6 . . TGTGCCAGTCAGGGGATCAATTCACCCCTCCACTTT CASQGINSPLHF
15 TRBJ1-4 TRBV15 . . TGTGCCACCAGCAGGAGTGGGGAGGTAGATGAAAAACTGTTTTTT CATSRSGEVDEKLFF
17 TRBJ2-2 TRBV11-3 . few TGTGCCAGCAGCTTAGTCCCGTCCGGCAGGGGCACCGGGGAGCTGTTTTTT CASSLVPSGRGTGELFF
15 TRBJ1-5 TRBV2 . . TGTGCCAGCAGCATAGAGGCGGCGGAGGATCAGCCCCAGCGTTTT CASSIEAAEDQPQRF
14 TRBJ1-2 TRBV28 TRBD1 . TGTGCCAGCATCCAAGACAGGGAAGTCTATGGCTACACCTTC CASIQDREVYGYTF
14 TRBJ2-2 TRBV19 . . TGTGCCAGTGTGGGCGGGACGAACACCGGGGAGCTGTTTTTT CASVGGTNTGELFF
14 TRBJ1-6 TRBV7-2 TRBD1 . TGTGCCAGCAGCCCAGGGACAGTCATATGGCCCCTCCACTTT CASSPGTVIWPLHF
13 TRBJ1-5 TRBV6-5 . . TGTGCAGGGGGGGCGTTCAGCAATCAGCCCCAGCATTTT CAGGAFSNQPQHF
13 TRBJ1-2 TRBV29-1 . . TGCAGCGTTGAAAATAGCCGCGCCATGGGCTACACCTTC CSVENSRAMGYTF
17 TRBJ2-3 TRBV4-2 TRBD2 . TGTGCCAGCAGCCAGGGACTAGCGGGGGGGCGCACAGATACGCAGTATTTT CASSQGLAGGRTDTQYF
15 TRBJ1-5 TRBV30 . . TGTGCCTGGAGTCGAATGGGAGGGAGCAATCAGCCCCAGCATTTT CAWSRMGGSNQPQHF
18 TRBJ2-7 TRBV30 TRBD2 . TGTGCCTGGAGCACCCACCCGTCCACTAGCGGGAGCTCCTACGAGCAGTACTTC CAWSTHPSTSGSSYEQYF
15 TRBJ2-1 TRBV10-3 TRBD2 . TGTGCCACCGGTGGACTAGCGGGAGAGTGGAATGAGCAGTTCTTC CATGGLAGEWNEQFF
12 TRBJ1-1 TRBV7-2 . . TGTGCCAGCAGCTTTATAGAGGGGGGGGCTTTCTTT CASSFIEGGAFF
16 TRBJ1-4 TRBV30 TRBD1 few TGTGCCTGTCCCCCGGGACAGACCTCGGGGGATGAAAAACTGTTTTTT CACPPGQTSGDEKLFF
20 TRBJ2-6 TRBV28 . . TGTGCCAGCACCGTAACAAAGACAGCCTCCCTAGTCTCTGGGGCCAACGTCCTGACTTTC CASTVTKTASLVSGANVLTF
14 TRBJ1-5 TRBV19 . . TGTGCCAGTACCCTAGAGGGTTCGGCTCAGCCCCAGCATTTT CASTLEGSAQPQHF
15 TRBJ2-5 TRBV5-6 . . TGTGCCAGCAGCCCCGTGGGGCGGGGCCAAGAGACCCAGTACTTC CASSPVGRGQETQYF
16 TRBJ1-6 TRBV28 TRBD1 . TGTGCCAGCAGGGCTCCCCCACAGGGGGCAGGCTCACCCCTCCACTTT CASRAPPQGAGSPLHF
15 TRBJ2-3 TRBV5-1 . . TGCGCCAGCAGCCTCCGGTCGGAGGGCTCAGATACGCAGTATTTT CASSLRSEGSDTQYF
16 TRBJ1-4 TRBV6-5 . . TGTGCCAGCAGTTACTCAGTACGGAGGGGTGGTGAAAAACTGTTTTTT CASSYSVRRGGEKLFF
19 TRBJ2-3 TRBV14 . . TGTGCCAGCAGCCAAGGACACCCTGGTAGTCGGTCTAGCACAGATACGCAGTATTTT CASSQGHPGSRSSTDTQYF
13 TRBJ1-2 TRBV21-1 . . TGTGCCAGCAGCAAAGGTTACTCCGGTGGCTACACCTTC CASSKGYSGGYTF
18 TRBJ1-2 TRBV5-4 TRBD1 . TGTGCCAGCAGCTTAGCTGCAGGGGGCCTAAACTCTAACTATGGCTACACCTTC CASSLAAGGLNSNYGYTF
13 TRBJ1-5 TRBV18 . . TGTGCCAGCTCACGAGACAGAAATCAGCCCCAGCATTTT CASSRDRNQPQHF
12 TRBJ1-2 TRBV27 . . TGTGCCAGCAGTTTGGGGGGGAATGGCTACACCTTC CASSLGGNGYTF